These T cell receptor beta chains were read from a single sample in a study of cytomegalovirus exposure and HLA in healthy donors. Repertoires were generated with immunoSEQ multiplex PCR, while TCRdb's copy carries only in-frame clones and drops some. The sample shows 85,000 to 100,000 clones, about 76% of them seen only once. What was sequenced was PBMCs. These receptor sequences come from a man aged 40-55 years in good health and CMV-seropositive. CDR3s include the opening cysteine and the closing phenylalanine or tryptophan. A D gene is named only where the DNA matches it firmly. Size values are once, few and many counts, or a class for expanded clones, and some rows have none.

d_gene: TRBD1; len: 14; v_gene: TRBV28; abundance: once; j_gene: TRBJ1-2; CDR3nt: TGTGCCAGCGGATCTACAGGGGAACCCTATGGCTACACCTTC; CDR3aa: CASGSTGEPYGYTF
d_gene: TRBD2; len: 15; v_gene: TRBV9; abundance: NA; j_gene: TRBJ2-1; CDR3nt: TGTGCCAGCAGCCTCGCCGGGGGGACCTACAATGAGCAGTTCTTC; CDR3aa: CASSLAGGTYNEQFF
d_gene: TRBD1; len: 14; v_gene: TRBV2; abundance: NA; j_gene: TRBJ2-4; CDR3nt: TGTGCCAGCAGTTCCCGGACAGGGGGTAGTTTTCAGTACTTC; CDR3aa: CASSSRTGGSFQYF
d_gene: TRBD1; len: 16; v_gene: TRBV18; abundance: NA; j_gene: TRBJ2-3; CDR3nt: TGTGCCAGCTCACCTAGACAGGGTGGAAGGACAGATACGCAGTATTTT; CDR3aa: CASSPRQGGRTDTQYF
d_gene: TRBD1; len: 14; v_gene: TRBV6-4; abundance: NA; j_gene: TRBJ2-1; CDR3nt: TGTGCCAGCAGTGACTCGACAGGGGGCAATGAGCAGTTCTTC; CDR3aa: CASSDSTGGNEQFF
d_gene: TRBD1; len: 13; v_gene: TRBV10-2; abundance: few; j_gene: TRBJ1-5; CDR3nt: TGCGCCAGCAGGGACAGGGTAGGTCAGCCCCAGCATTTT; CDR3aa: CASRDRVGQPQHF
d_gene: TRBD2; len: 15; v_gene: TRBV7-9; abundance: NA; j_gene: TRBJ2-3; CDR3nt: TGTGCCAGCAGAAAAGCGGGAGGGACCACAGATACGCAGTATTTT; CDR3aa: CASRKAGGTTDTQYF
d_gene: NA; len: 12; v_gene: TRBV2; abundance: NA; j_gene: TRBJ2-1; CDR3nt: TGTGCCAGCAGTGCTTCGGGTAGAGAGCAGTTCTTC; CDR3aa: CASSASGREQFF
d_gene: NA; len: 12; v_gene: TRBV21-1; abundance: NA; j_gene: TRBJ2-4; CDR3nt: TGTGCCAGCAGCAAACGGGAAAACATTCAGTACTTC; CDR3aa: CASSKRENIQYF
d_gene: NA; len: 14; v_gene: TRBV2; abundance: NA; j_gene: TRBJ2-5; CDR3nt: TGTGCCAGCAACCCTAGCCGGACCCAAGAGACCCAGTACTTC; CDR3aa: CASNPSRTQETQYF
d_gene: NA; len: 14; v_gene: TRBV7-3; abundance: NA; j_gene: TRBJ1-2; CDR3nt: TGTGCCAGCAGCTCGCGACAGATGAACTATGGCTACACCTTC; CDR3aa: CASSSRQMNYGYTF
d_gene: TRBD1; len: 12; v_gene: TRBV6-6; abundance: NA; j_gene: TRBJ1-1; CDR3nt: TGTGCCAGCAGTCCAGACAGGGTTGGGGCTTTCTTT; CDR3aa: CASSPDRVGAFF
d_gene: TRBD2; len: 17; v_gene: TRBV7-8; abundance: few; j_gene: TRBJ2-3; CDR3nt: TGTGCCAGCAGCCCGCCTCCCGGAGCGGGAGACACAGATACGCAGTATTTT; CDR3aa: CASSPPPGAGDTDTQYF
d_gene: NA; len: 15; v_gene: TRBV6-5; abundance: NA; j_gene: TRBJ1-1; CDR3nt: TGTGCCAGCAGTTACGCCGGACAGTTGAACACTGAAGCTTTCTTT; CDR3aa: CASSYAGQLNTEAFF
d_gene: NA; len: 14; v_gene: TRBV6-1; abundance: NA; j_gene: TRBJ2-5; CDR3nt: TGTGCCAGCAGTGAATACCGGGACTTAGAGACCCAGTACTTC; CDR3aa: CASSEYRDLETQYF
d_gene: NA; len: 14; v_gene: TRBV19; abundance: NA; j_gene: TRBJ1-1; CDR3nt: TGTGCCAGTAGTGTCGCGGGGGGGGCCACTGAAGCTTTCTTT; CDR3aa: CASSVAGGATEAFF
d_gene: TRBD1; len: 15; v_gene: TRBV9; abundance: NA; j_gene: TRBJ2-7; CDR3nt: TGTGCCAGCAGCGTAGAGGGACAGGGGTCCTACGAGCAGTACTTC; CDR3aa: CASSVEGQGSYEQYF
d_gene: TRBD1; len: 17; v_gene: TRBV28; abundance: NA; j_gene: TRBJ1-3; CDR3nt: TGTGCCAGCAGTTTACCTCCGGGACAGGGTGTGGGAAACACCATATATTTT; CDR3aa: CASSLPPGQGVGNTIYF
d_gene: NA; len: 13; v_gene: TRBV4-1; abundance: few; j_gene: TRBJ1-2; CDR3nt: TGCGCCAGCAGCCAAGATACCGGGTTAGGCTACACCTTC; CDR3aa: CASSQDTGLGYTF
d_gene: TRBD2; len: 16; v_gene: TRBV6-1; abundance: NA; j_gene: TRBJ2-1; CDR3nt: TGTGCCAGCAGTGAAGGGTGGGCGGGGGGGAACAATGAGCAGTTCTTC; CDR3aa: CASSEGWAGGNNEQFF
d_gene: NA; len: 14; v_gene: TRBV7-9; abundance: NA; j_gene: TRBJ2-7; CDR3nt: TGTGCCAGCAGCTTCTGGGGGCGCGGCCACGAGCAGTACTTC; CDR3aa: CASSFWGRGHEQYF
d_gene: TRBD1; len: 15; v_gene: TRBV15; abundance: NA; j_gene: TRBJ2-5; CDR3nt: TGTGCCACCAGCAGCTTACAGGGGGCTTGGGAGACCCAGTACTTC; CDR3aa: CATSSLQGAWETQYF
d_gene: TRBD1; len: 14; v_gene: TRBV6-5; abundance: NA; j_gene: TRBJ1-5; CDR3nt: TGTGCCAGCACTCGGACCACAGGGGATCAGCCCCAGCATTTT; CDR3aa: CASTRTTGDQPQHF
d_gene: NA; len: 20; v_gene: TRBV7-2; abundance: NA; j_gene: TRBJ2-2; CDR3nt: TGTGCCAGCAGCTTAGCTGCCTTGGGCGGGGATTGTAAGGACACCGGGGAGCTGTTTTTT; CDR3aa: CASSLAALGGDCKDTGELFF
d_gene: TRBD1; len: 14; v_gene: TRBV18; abundance: NA; j_gene: TRBJ1-2; CDR3nt: TGTGCCAGCTCACTAAACCAGGGGGAGGTTGGCTACACCTTC; CDR3aa: CASSLNQGEVGYTF
d_gene: NA; len: 16; v_gene: TRBV19; abundance: NA; j_gene: TRBJ2-5; CDR3nt: TGTGCCAGTAGTATCTGGTCCAGGGAATCAGGGGAGACCCAGTACTTC; CDR3aa: CASSIWSRESGETQYF
d_gene: NA; len: 12; v_gene: TRBV4-1; abundance: NA; j_gene: TRBJ2-3; CDR3nt: TGCGCCAGCAGCCAAGCAGGTGGTACGCAGTATTTT; CDR3aa: CASSQAGGTQYF
d_gene: TRBD2; len: 15; v_gene: TRBV5-5; abundance: NA; j_gene: TRBJ2-3; CDR3nt: TGTGCCAGCAGCCCCTCGGGACTAGCGACAGATACGCAGTATTTT; CDR3aa: CASSPSGLATDTQYF